The 19 T cell receptor beta chains in this list originate from one sample, sequenced in a study of TIL therapy for anti-PD-1-resistant metastatic lung cancer (dated by TCRdb to the early 2020s). The time point tag for this specimen amounts to: pre-treatment sample, taken before nivolumab and TIL therapy. The baseline tumor samples, taken from the same resection that was used to grow TIL, were excised metastases, most often pleural nodules or supraclavicular lymph nodes. TCR beta CDR3 regions were amplified from genomic DNA with the immunoSEQ v3 hsTCRB kit using bias-controlled multiplex PCR. Imported from immuneACCESS, the table was reduced by TCRdb to in-frame sequences with V and J called. These copies leave out some clones; in studies compared against another copy, an unresolved V gene accounts for under half, and the cause of the remainder is not known. For this sample there are roughly 9,800 clones; 50% to 65% appear just once. The ten largest clonotypes hold approximately 13% of the sample.

This sample comprised tumor tissue, obtained at baseline. The source is a person between 30 and 79 years old with non-small cell lung cancer.

The genes are TRBV19 and TRBJ1-1, with TRBD1 matching over 8 bases. The CDR3 consists of 16 residues. Germline-derived CDR1 and CDR2 are LNHDA and SQIVND (reference sequence). J was trimmed by 1 base and V by 2 bases; bases with no gene match: 6. CDR3 sequence: CASSIRAGGKNTEAFF. The DNA of the CDR3 is TGTGCCAGTAGTATAAGGGCAGGGGGCAAGAACACTGAAGCTTTCTTT.

The rearrangement uses TRBV5-4 and TRBJ2-1; 7 bases align to TRBD1. J gave up 2 bases and V 6 bases, and 5 bases lay outside the gene matches. The CDR3 length is 14 residues. The germline gives CDR1 SGHNT, CDR2 YYREEE (reference sequence). The chain's CDR3 is CASTLGTAYNEQFF. DNA of the CDR3: TGTGCCAGCACCCTGGGGACAGCCTACAATGAGCAGTTCTTC.

V usage is TRBV29-1 and J usage is TRBJ2-3; D may be TRBD2 (6 bases). This CDR3 contains 13 residues. V lost 4 bases, J lost 6 bases, and 14 bases lay in between. Germline loops: CDR1 SQVTM, CDR2 ANQGSEA. As DNA, the CDR3 is TGCAGCGTTGCCTCGGGGGATCGGGATACGCAGTATTTT. Its translation is CSVASGDRDTQYF.

The chain uses TRBV10-3 and TRBJ2-1; 12 bases agree with TRBD2. Trimming at V came to 2 bases and at J to 8 bases, leaving 4 bases not matched to a gene. The CDR3 has 15 residues. CDR1 is ENHRY and CDR2 is SYGVKD in the germline V gene. The CDR3, as DNA: TGTGCCATCAGTGAGGGACTAGCGGGGAGGGATGAGCAGTTCTTC. Its protein is CAISEGLAGRDEQFF.

This clone is termed medium-sized (0.01 to 0.1%). This sequence joins TRBV7-8 and TRBJ2-5; TRBD1 matches at 9 bases. V was clipped by 4 bases and J by 7 bases; unmatched bases: 13. This CDR3 region has 16 residues. CDR1 is SGHVS and CDR2 is FQNEAQ in the germline V gene. CDR3 loop: CASSSSGTGIRVTQYF. Written as DNA, the CDR3 is TGTGCCAGCAGCTCATCAGGGACAGGGATACGAGTGACCCAGTACTTC.

The chain uses TRBV2 and TRBJ1-4, with D perhaps matching TRBD1 (6 bases). The CDR3 is 13 amino acids. Germline V CDR1 and CDR2: SNHLY, FYNNEI. The ends were cut back, 6 bases at V and 11 bases at J, with 16 bases in the middle. The CDR3 DNA sequence: TGTGCCAGCAGACGACAGGAGGGATACAAACTGTTTTTT. Amino acids: CASRRQEGYKLFF.

The V and J genes are TRBV11-3 and TRBJ2-1; tentative D call: TRBD2 (6 bases). The CDR3 has 14 amino acids. Germline values: CDR1 SGHNT, CDR2 YENEEA. The CDR3 DNA is TGTGCGAAGGAGGGTTTGAGAAACTACAATGAGCAGTTCTTC. Amino acid sequence: CAKEGLRNYNEQFF.

This clone is labeled medium-sized. V is TRBV6-4 and J is TRBJ1-5; TRBD1 aligns across 7 bases. The germline gives CDR1 MRHNA, CDR2 SNTAGT. With 6 bases clipped from V and 7 bases from J, the junction kept 18 bases outside the gene matches. The CDR3 runs to 17 residues. DNA of the CDR3: TGTGCCAGCAGGGATACCGGGACAGCAAGGTATGGACAGCCCCAGCATTTT. Its protein product is CASRDTGTARYGQPQHF.

V is TRBV19 and J is TRBJ2-3, with D maybe TRBD2 (5 bases). Trimming removed 0 bases from V and 9 bases from J, with 13 bases in between. The CDR3 loop spans 14 amino acids. Germline V lookup: CDR1 LNHDA, CDR2 SQIVND (reference sequence). The CDR3 DNA sequence: TGTGCCAGTAGTATAGATCGGGCCTCGGGGACGCAGTATTTT. As protein: CASSIDRASGTQYF.

This chain joins TRBV12-5 and TRBJ2-5; 9 bases fit TRBD1. There are 17 residues in the CDR3. The germline gives CDR1 LGHNT, CDR2 FRNRAP. The V and J ends lost 1 base and 4 bases, in that order; junction bases with no gene match: 10. The DNA for the CDR3 is TGTGCTAGTGGTTTGGGCCGTACAGGGGGCCAGGGAGAGACCCAGTACTTC. Protein product: CASGLGRTGGQGETQYF. Looking up the rest from reference TRBV12-5 and TRBJ2-5 gives the full variable domain: DARVTQTPRHKVTEMGQEVTMRCQPILGHNTVFWYRQTMMQGLELLAYFRNRAPLDDSGMPKDRFSAEMPDATLATLKIQPSEPRDSAVYFCASGLGRTGGQGETQYFGPGTRLLVL.

This clone was seen a few times. This chain links TRBV14 with TRBJ1-2, with no clear D. Trimming removed 3 bases at V and 4 bases at J, with 9 bases between. CDR1 is SGHDN and CDR2 is FVKESK in the germline V gene. CDR3 size: 13 residues. CDR3 DNA sequence: TGTGCCAGCAGCCACGGTATCTTCTATGGCTACACCTTC. Translation gives CASSHGIFYGYTF. The whole variable domain, remainder taken from reference TRBV14 and TRBJ1-2, is EAGVTQFPSHSVIEKGQTVTLRCDPISGHDNLYWYRRVMGKEIKFLLHFVKESKQDESGMPNNRFLAERTGGTYSTLKVQPAELEDSGVYFCASSHGIFYGYTFGSGTRLTVV.

This sequence joins TRBV6-5 and TRBJ2-3; 9 bases map to TRBD2. V lost 5 bases, J lost 0 bases, and 6 bases stayed unmatched. The CDR3 length is 16 residues. The germline gives CDR1 MNHEY, CDR2 SVGAGI. CDR3 sequence (DNA): TGTGCCAGCAGTAACTGGGCGGGGGGGAGCACAGATACGCAGTATTTT. It encodes CASSNWAGGSTDTQYF.

On this clone: One end of the junction does not line up with germline, which may come from a read error. V gene TRBV18 combines with J gene TRBJ2-3; no definite D call. Germline values: CDR1 KGHSH, CDR2 LQKENI. The CDR3 covers 13 residues. In nucleotides, the CDR3 is TGTGCCAGCTCACCACCGAGCACAAATACGCAGTATTTT. This gives the protein CASSPPSTNTQYF.

The rearrangement joins TRBV4-2 to TRBJ2-3; D may be TRBD2 (6 bases). The germline gives CDR1 LGHNA, CDR2 YNFKEQ. The CDR3 is 15 residues long. V lost 1 base and J 2 bases, leaving 10 bases between the germline ends. The CDR3 DNA is TGTGCCAGCAGCCAAGCGGAGGGATACACAGATACGCAGTATTTT. Residues: CASSQAEGYTDTQYF.

J is TRBJ2-5 and V is TRBV11-3; 8 nucleotides match TRBD2. J was trimmed by 4 bases and V by 6 bases; bases with no gene match: 4. CDR1 is SGHNT, CDR2 YENEEA, per germline. The CDR3 runs to 13 residues. The CDR3 spells CASSSLAGETQYF. The CDR3 DNA sequence: TGTGCCAGCAGTTCTCTAGCGGGAGAGACCCAGTACTTC.

This chain connects TRBV6-6 to TRBJ2-7; D is ambiguous. Germline V gene sequence: CDR1 MNHNY, CDR2 SVGAGI (reference sequence). The V end was cut by 3 bases, the J end by 4 bases, with 10 bases between. The CDR3 runs 13 residues. CDR3 protein: CASSYDRAYEQYF. The DNA of the CDR3 is TGTGCCAGCAGTTATGACCGCGCATACGAGCAGTACTTC.

This clone ranks as medium-sized. The chain is built from TRBV19 and TRBJ2-2, with a possible D match to TRBD1 (5 bases). CDR3 size: 15 residues. Germline lookup yields CDR1 LNHDA and CDR2 SQIVND (reference sequence). V lost 2 bases, J lost 4 bases, and 11 bases lay in between. DNA of the CDR3: TGTGCCAGTAGTATAATGCACAGGACCACCGGGGAGCTGTTTTTT. It translates to CASSIMHRTTGELFF.

This rearrangement joins TRBV27 to TRBJ2-2, with TRBD2 matching over 10 bases. The ends lost 5 bases at V and 2 bases at J; junction bases unmatched: 11. This CDR3 has 18 residues. Germline V gene data show CDR1 as MNHEY and CDR2 as SMNVEV (reference sequence). CDR3 protein: CASSDFASGGTNTGELFF. DNA for the CDR3: TGTGCCAGCAGTGACTTCGCTAGCGGGGGCACCAACACCGGGGAGCTGTTTTTT.

The rearrangement joins TRBV7-8 to TRBJ1-1; TRBD1 is a possible D gene (5 bases). The CDR3 is 14 residues long. Trimming removed 1 base at V and 1 base at J, with 7 bases between. CDR1 SGHVS and CDR2 FQNEAQ come from the germline V gene. CDR3 in DNA: TGTGCCAGCAGCTTAGGACAGCAGAACACTGAAGCTTTCTTT. Amino acid sequence: CASSLGQQNTEAFF.